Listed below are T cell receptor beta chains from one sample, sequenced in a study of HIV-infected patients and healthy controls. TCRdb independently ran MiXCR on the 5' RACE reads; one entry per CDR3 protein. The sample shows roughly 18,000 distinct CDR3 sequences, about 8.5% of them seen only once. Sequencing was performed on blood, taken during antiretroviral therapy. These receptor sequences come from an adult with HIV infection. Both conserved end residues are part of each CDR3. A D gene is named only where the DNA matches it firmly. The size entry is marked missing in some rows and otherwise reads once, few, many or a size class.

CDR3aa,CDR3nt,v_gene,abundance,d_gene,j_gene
CASSPTVDEQFF,TGTGCCAGCAGCCCGACAGTGGATGAGCAGTTCTTC,TRBV7-2,few,-,TRBJ2-1
CAISEGPGLAGEADTQYF,TGTGCCATCAGTGAGGGACCGGGACTAGCGGGAGAAGCAGATACGCAGTATTTT,TRBV10-3,many,TRBD2,TRBJ2-3
CASSTNPRGNTEAFF,TGTGCCAGTAGTACAAACCCCAGGGGGAACACTGAAGCTTTCTTT,TRBV19,many,-,TRBJ1-1
CASSPTSGGSTDTQYF,TGTGCCAGCAGTCCGACTAGCGGGGGAAGCACAGATACGCAGTATTTT,TRBV27,many,TRBD2,TRBJ2-3
CASRKGGVGQPQHF,TGTGCCAGCAGGAAGGGGGGCGTGGGTCAGCCCCAGCATTTT,TRBV6-2/TRBV6-3,many,-,TRBJ1-5
CASSSLTADTQYF,TGTGCCAGCAGCTCCTTGACTGCAGATACGCAGTATTTT,TRBV11-2,many,-,TRBJ2-3
CASRMTNEQFF,TGTGCCAGCAGGATGACCAATGAGCAGTTCTTC,TRBV6-6,medium-sized,-,TRBJ2-1
CASSARDRDKLDEQYF,TGTGCCAGCAGCGCCCGGGACAGGGATAAGCTGGACGAGCAGTACTTC,TRBV7-9,once,TRBD1,TRBJ2-7
CASSTTAGLAGGDTQYF,TGTGCCAGCAGTACAACCGCCGGACTAGCGGGAGGCGATACGCAGTATTTT,TRBV28,many,TRBD2,TRBJ2-3
CASRMGAGEQYF,TGCGCCAGCAGAATGGGCGCGGGCGAGCAGTACTTC,TRBV5-1,-,-,TRBJ2-7
CASRSLAGNTGELFF,TGCGCCAGCAGGAGCCTAGCGGGGAACACCGGGGAGCTGTTTTTT,TRBV10-2,few,TRBD2,TRBJ2-2
CASSQEREPQETQYF,TGTGCCAGCAGCCAAGAGCGGGAGCCCCAAGAGACCCAGTACTTC,TRBV4-2,many,TRBD2,TRBJ2-5
CASRDTNQPQHF,TGTGCCAGCCGGGACACCAATCAGCCCCAGCATTTT,TRBV28,many,-,TRBJ1-5
CASSDRTVDGNQPQHF,TGTGCCAGCAGTGATCGGACAGTAGATGGGAATCAGCCCCAGCATTTT,TRBV2,many,-,TRBJ1-5
CASSLPQDQETQYF,TGTGCCAGCAGTTTACCACAGGACCAAGAGACCCAGTACTTC,TRBV28,many,-,TRBJ2-5
CASSLGPRPVNYGYTF,TGTGCCAGCAGCTTGGGACCCCGGCCGGTGAACTATGGCTACACCTTC,TRBV7-6,many,-,TRBJ1-2
CASSPEQGGESPLHF,TGTGCCAGCTCACCTGAACAGGGGGGAGAATCACCCCTCCACTTT,TRBV18,many,TRBD1,TRBJ1-6
CASSLTTNEQFF,TGTGCCAGCAGCCTTACGACCAATGAGCAGTTCTTC,TRBV5-8,many,-,TRBJ2-1
CASSLPRAPDTQYF,TGTGCCAGCAGCTTACCAAGGGCCCCAGATACGCAGTATTTT,TRBV7-2,many,-,TRBJ2-3
CASSSTQGAANEKLFF,TGTGCCAGCAGCTCTACCCAGGGGGCGGCTAATGAAAAACTGTTTTTT,TRBV5-8,many,TRBD1,TRBJ1-4
CSARIRDRVSNEQFF,TGCAGTGCTAGAATCCGCGACAGGGTTAGCAATGAGCAGTTCTTC,TRBV20-1,many,TRBD1,TRBJ2-1
CASECTTNEKLFF,TGTGCCAGCGAATGTACAACTAATGAAAAACTGTTTTTT,TRBV2,many,-,TRBJ1-4
CASSPPGASEKLFF,TGTGCCAGCAGTCCACCGGGGGCTAGTGAAAAACTGTTTTTT,TRBV7-9,few,-,TRBJ1-4
CASSQERRGRSYEQYF,TGCGCCAGCAGCCAAGAAAGGAGGGGGCGATCGTACGAGCAGTACTTC,TRBV4-1,many,-,TRBJ2-7
CASTSGQGNSPLHF,TGTGCCAGCACCTCGGGACAGGGAAATTCACCCCTCCACTTT,TRBV28,many,TRBD1,TRBJ1-6